This TCR beta chain was recorded in a study of long-term antiretroviral therapy in people with HIV. The immunoSEQ assay was v3.0, run at survey level. Per-sample targets for sequencing were about 40,000-55,000 T-cell genomes. Measured with immunoSEQ multiplex PCR; TCRdb has only the in-frame clones, and not every one. The sample holds 20,000 to 25,000 clones; around 81% are singletons and the top ten take 7.2%. General study results and limits: HIV repertoires spanned narrower CDR3 length ranges than controls. Blood obtained between about 2004 and 2017 may reflect older ART regimens.

Before they underwent DNA extraction, samples held 1-10 million cryopreserved PBMC. Trimming stripped 1 base from V and 4 bases from J, with 13 bases between. The CDR3 length is 15 residues. Germline CDR1 and CDR2: SGHTA and FQGNSA. Only a few counts were recorded for this clone. Its antigen is undetermined. This material consisted of unsorted PBMCs, taken 1.5 years after starting antiretroviral therapy. The chain is built from TRBV7-2 and TRBJ1-1; D may be TRBD1 (5 bases). This sequence was found in a man in his thirties or forties with HIV. Here the CDR3 reads CASSLVVQGGTEAFF. The CDR3 nucleotides are TGTGCCAGCAGCTTAGTAGTCCAGGGAGGCACTGAAGCTTTCTTT.